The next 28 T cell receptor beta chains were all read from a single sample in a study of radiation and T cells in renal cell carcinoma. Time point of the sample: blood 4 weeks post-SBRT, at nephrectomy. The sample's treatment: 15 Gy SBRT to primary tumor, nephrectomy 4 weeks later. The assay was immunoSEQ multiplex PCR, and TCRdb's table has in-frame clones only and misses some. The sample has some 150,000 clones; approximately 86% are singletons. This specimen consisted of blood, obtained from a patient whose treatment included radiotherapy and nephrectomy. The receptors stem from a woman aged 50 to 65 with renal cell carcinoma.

The CDR3 sequence: CASSVRPAGANVLTF. As DNA, the CDR3 is TGTGCCAGCAGCGTAAGACCCGCTGGGGCCAACGTCCTGACTTTC. The rearrangement joins TRBV9 to TRBJ2-6; D remains unclear. V dropped 1 base and J dropped 2 bases, with 7 bases sitting between them. Germline CDR1 SGDLS, CDR2 YYNGEE. The length of the CDR3 is 15 residues.

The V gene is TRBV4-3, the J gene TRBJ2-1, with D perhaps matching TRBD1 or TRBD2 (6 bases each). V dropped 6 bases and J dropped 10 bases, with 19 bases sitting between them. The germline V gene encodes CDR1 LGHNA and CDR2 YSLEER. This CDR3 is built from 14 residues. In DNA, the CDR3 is TGCGCCAGCAGACATAATCTAGCGACAGGCGAGCAGTTCTTC. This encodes CASRHNLATGEQFF.

Here the CDR3 DNA reads TGTGCCAGCAGCTTAGAGAAAGCGGGGGGGCCTAATGAGCAGTTCTTC. Translated, it gives CASSLEKAGGPNEQFF. The chain carries TRBV11-3 and TRBJ2-1; TRBD2 matches at 10 bases. CDR1 SGHNT and CDR2 YENEEA come from the germline V gene. The CDR3 sequence is 16 residues long. V shed 0 bases and J 7 bases; nucleotides not matched to a gene: 6.

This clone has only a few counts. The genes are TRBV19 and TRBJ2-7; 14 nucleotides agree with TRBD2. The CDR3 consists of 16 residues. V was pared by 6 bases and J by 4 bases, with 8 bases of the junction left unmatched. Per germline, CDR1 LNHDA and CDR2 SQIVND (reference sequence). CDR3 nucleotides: TGTGCCAGTAGAGCCGGGACTAGCGGGAGTCGATACGAGCAGTACTTC. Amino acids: CASRAGTSGSRYEQYF.

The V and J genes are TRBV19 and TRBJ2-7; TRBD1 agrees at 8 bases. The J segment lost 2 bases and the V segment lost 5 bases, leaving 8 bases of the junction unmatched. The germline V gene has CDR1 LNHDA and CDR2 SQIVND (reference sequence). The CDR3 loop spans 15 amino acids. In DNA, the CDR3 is TGTGCCAGTAGTCCCTCCGGACAGGGAGCCTACGAGCAGTACTTC. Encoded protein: CASSPSGQGAYEQYF.

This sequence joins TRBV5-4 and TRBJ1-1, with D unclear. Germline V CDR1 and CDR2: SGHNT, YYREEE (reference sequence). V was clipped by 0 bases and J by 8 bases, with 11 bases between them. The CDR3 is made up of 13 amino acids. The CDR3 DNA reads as TGTGCCAGCAGCTTGGCTCGGGGTCCAGAAGCTTTCTTT. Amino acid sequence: CASSLARGPEAFF.

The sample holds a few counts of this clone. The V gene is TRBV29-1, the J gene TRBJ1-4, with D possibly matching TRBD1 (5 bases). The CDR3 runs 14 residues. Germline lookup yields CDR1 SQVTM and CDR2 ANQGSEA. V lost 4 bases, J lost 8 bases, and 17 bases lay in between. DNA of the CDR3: TGCAGCGTTGCCGCCGGGACGGGTAGAGAAAAACTGTTTTTT. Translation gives CSVAAGTGREKLFF. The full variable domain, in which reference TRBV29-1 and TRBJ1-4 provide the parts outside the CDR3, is SAVISQKPSRDICQRGTSLTIQCQVDSQVTMMFWYRQQPGQSLTLIATANQGSEATYESGFVIDKFPISRPNLTFSTLTVSNMSPEDSSIYLCSVAAGTGREKLFFGSGTQLSVL.

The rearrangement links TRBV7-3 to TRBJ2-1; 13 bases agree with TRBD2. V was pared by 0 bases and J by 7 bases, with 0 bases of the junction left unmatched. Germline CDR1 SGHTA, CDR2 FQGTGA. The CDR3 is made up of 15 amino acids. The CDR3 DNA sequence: TGTGCCAGCAGCTTAACGGGACTAGCGGGAAATGAGCAGTTCTTC. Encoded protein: CASSLTGLAGNEQFF.

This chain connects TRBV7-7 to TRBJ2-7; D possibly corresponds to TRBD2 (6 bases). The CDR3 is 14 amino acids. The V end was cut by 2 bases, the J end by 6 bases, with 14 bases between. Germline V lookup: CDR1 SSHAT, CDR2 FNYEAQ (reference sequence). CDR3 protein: CASSLRLGSGEQYF. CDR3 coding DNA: TGTGCCAGCAGCTTACGACTAGGGTCGGGCGAGCAGTACTTC.

CDR3 sequence reads: CASSRGDYGYTF. CDR3 nucleotides: TGTGCCAGCTCACGCGGGGACTATGGCTACACCTTC. The chain couples TRBV18 to TRBJ1-2, with unresolved D. CDR3 length equals 12 residues. Germline V CDR1 and CDR2: KGHSH, LQKENI. Between the trimmed V and J ends, which lost 4 bases and 3 bases, there was a span of 6 bases.

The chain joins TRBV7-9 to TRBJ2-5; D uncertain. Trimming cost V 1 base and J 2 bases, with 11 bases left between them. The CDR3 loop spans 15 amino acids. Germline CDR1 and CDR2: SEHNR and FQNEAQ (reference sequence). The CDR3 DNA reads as TGTGCCAGCAGCTTAGAGTTGGTAGTTCAAGAGACCCAGTACTTC. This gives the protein CASSLELVVQETQYF.

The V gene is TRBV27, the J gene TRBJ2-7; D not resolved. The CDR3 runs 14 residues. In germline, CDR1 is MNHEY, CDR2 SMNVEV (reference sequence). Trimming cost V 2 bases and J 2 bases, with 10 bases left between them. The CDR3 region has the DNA TGTGCCAGCAGTTTAGGCGCAGGTGCCTACGAGCAGTACTTC. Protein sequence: CASSLGAGAYEQYF.

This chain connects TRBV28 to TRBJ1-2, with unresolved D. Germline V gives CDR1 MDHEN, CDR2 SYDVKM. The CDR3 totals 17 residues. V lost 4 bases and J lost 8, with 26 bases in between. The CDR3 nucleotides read TGTGCCAGCAGTTCCCTGGACGGAGCCCTCGGAGGTTGGGGCTACACCTTC. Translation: CASSSLDGALGGWGYTF.

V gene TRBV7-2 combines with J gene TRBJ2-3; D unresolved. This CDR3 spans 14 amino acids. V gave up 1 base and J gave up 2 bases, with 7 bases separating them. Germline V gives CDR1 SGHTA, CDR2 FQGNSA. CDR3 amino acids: CASSLGHATDTQYF. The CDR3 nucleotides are TGTGCCAGCAGCTTAGGGCACGCCACAGATACGCAGTATTTT.

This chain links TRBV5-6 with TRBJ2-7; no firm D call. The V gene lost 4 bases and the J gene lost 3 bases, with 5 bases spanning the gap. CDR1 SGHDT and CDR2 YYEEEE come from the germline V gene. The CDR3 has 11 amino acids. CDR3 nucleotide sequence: TGTGCCAGCAGCCAAAACTACGAGCAGTACTTC. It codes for CASSQNYEQYF.

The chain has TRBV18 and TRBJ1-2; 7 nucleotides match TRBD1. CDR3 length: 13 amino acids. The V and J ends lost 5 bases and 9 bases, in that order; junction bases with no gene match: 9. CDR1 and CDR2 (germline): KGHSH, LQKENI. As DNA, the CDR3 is TGTGCCAGCTCAACGGGGGACAGTTCTCGCTACACCTTC. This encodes CASSTGDSSRYTF.

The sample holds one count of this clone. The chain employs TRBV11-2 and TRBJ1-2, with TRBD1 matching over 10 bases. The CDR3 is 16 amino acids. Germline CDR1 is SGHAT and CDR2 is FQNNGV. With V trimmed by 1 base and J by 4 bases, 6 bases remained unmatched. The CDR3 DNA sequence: TGTGCCAGCAGCTTAGTGGGACAGGGGAATAGCTATGGCTACACCTTC. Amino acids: CASSLVGQGNSYGYTF. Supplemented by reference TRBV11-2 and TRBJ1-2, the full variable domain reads EAGVAQSPRYKIIEKRQSVAFWCNPISGHATLYWYQQILGQGPKLLIQFQNNGVVDDSQLPKDRFSAERLKGVDSTLKIQPAKLEDSAVYLCASSLVGQGNSYGYTFGSGTRLTVV.

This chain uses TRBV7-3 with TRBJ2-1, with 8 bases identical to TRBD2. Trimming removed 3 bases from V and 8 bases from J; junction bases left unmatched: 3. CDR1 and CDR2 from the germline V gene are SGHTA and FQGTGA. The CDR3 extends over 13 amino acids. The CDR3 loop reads CASSLGLEDEQFF. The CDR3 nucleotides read TGTGCCAGCAGCTTGGGACTAGAGGATGAGCAGTTCTTC.

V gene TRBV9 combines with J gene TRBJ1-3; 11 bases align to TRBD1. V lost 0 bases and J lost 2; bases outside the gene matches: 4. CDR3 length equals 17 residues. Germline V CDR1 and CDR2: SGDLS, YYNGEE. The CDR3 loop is CASSVGGTGGTGNTIYF. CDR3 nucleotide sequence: TGTGCCAGCAGCGTAGGAGGGACAGGGGGTACTGGAAACACCATATATTTT.

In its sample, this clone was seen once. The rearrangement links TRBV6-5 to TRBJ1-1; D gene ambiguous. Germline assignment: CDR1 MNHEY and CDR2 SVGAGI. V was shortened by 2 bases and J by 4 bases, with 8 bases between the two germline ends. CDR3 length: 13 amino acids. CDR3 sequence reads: CASSYGVRTEAFF. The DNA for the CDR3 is TGTGCCAGCAGTTACGGTGTACGCACTGAAGCTTTCTTT.

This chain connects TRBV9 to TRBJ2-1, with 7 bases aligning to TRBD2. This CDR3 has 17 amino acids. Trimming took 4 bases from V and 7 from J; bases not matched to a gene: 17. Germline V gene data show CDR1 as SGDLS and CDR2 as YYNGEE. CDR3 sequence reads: CASSQGVAGPKRNEQFF. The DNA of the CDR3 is TGTGCCAGCAGCCAAGGAGTAGCGGGCCCGAAGCGGAATGAGCAGTTCTTC.

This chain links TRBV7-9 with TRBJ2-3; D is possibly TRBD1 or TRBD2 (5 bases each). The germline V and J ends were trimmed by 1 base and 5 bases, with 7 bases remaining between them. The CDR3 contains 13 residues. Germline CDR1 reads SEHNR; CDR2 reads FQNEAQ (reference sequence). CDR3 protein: CASSLGGRDTQYF. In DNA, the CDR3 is TGTGCCAGCAGCTTAGGGGGGAGAGATACGCAGTATTTT.

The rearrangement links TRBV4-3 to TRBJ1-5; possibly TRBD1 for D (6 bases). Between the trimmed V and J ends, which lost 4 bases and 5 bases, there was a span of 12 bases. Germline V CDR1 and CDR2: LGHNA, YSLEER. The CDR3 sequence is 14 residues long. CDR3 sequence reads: CASSRTAGDQPQHF. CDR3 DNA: TGCGCCAGCAGCCGGACAGCGGGGGATCAGCCCCAGCATTTT.

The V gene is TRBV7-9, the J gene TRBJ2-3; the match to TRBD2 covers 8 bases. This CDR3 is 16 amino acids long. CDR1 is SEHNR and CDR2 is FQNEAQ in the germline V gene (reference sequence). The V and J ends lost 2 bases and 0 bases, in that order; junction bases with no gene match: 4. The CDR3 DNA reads TGTGCCAGCAGCTTATTTCGGGGGGGTAGCACAGATACGCAGTATTTT. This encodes CASSLFRGGSTDTQYF.

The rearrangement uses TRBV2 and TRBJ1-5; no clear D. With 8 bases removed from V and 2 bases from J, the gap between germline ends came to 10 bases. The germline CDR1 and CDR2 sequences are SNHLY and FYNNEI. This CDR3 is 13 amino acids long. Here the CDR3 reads CASSFVGNQPQHF. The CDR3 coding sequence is TGTGCCAGCTCTTTTGTGGGCAATCAGCCCCAGCATTTT.

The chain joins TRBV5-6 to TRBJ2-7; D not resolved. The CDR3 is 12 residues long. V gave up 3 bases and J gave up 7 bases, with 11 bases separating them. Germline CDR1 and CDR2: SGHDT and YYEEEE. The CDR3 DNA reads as TGTGCCAGCAGCTCCGTTGGCAGGGAGCAGTACTTC. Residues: CASSSVGREQYF.

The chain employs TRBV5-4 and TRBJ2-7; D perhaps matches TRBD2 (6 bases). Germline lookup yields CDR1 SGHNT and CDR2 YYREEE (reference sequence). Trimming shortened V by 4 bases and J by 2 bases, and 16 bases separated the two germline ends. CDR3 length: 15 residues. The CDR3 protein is CASSQPGDFAYEQYF. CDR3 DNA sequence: TGTGCCAGCAGCCAGCCTGGGGACTTTGCCTACGAGCAGTACTTC.

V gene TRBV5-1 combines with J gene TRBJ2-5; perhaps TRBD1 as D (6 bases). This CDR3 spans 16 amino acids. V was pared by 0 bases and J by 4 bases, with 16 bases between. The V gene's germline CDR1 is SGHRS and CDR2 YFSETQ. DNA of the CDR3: TGCGCCAGCAGCTTGGCTGAGGGCAGGGGCTTAGAGACCCAGTACTTC. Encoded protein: CASSLAEGRGLETQYF.